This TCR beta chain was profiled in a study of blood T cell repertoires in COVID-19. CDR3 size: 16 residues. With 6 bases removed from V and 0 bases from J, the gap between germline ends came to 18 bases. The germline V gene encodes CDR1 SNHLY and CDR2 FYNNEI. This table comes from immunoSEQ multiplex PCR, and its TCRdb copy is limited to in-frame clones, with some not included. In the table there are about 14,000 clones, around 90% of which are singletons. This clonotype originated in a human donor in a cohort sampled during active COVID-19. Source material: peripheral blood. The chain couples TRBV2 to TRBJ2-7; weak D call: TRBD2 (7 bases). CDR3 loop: CASRESRGGLSYEQYF. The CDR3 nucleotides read TGTGCCAGCAGAGAATCGAGGGGGGGTCTCTCCTACGAGCAGTACTTC.